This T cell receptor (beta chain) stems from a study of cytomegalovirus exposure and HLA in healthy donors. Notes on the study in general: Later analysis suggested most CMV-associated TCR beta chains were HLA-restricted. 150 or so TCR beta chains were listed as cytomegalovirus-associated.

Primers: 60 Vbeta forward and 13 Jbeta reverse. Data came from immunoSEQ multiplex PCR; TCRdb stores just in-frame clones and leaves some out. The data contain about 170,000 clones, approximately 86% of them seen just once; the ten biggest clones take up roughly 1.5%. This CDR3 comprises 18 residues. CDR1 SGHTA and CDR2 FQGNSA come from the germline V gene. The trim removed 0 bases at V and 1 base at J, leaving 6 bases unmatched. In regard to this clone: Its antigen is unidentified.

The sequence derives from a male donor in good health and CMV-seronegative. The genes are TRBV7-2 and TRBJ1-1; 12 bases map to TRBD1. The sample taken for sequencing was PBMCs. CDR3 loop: CASSLALGQGAGNTEAFF. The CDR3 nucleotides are TGTGCCAGCAGCTTAGCGTTGGGACAGGGGGCGGGGAACACTGAAGCTTTCTTT.